This entry lists 30 T cell receptor beta chains sequenced from one sample in a study of regulatory T cells in long-lasting Graves disease. The time point is: newly diagnosed GD, antithyroid drugs for less than 3 months. TCR sequences were obtained from RNA taken from PBMCs. Libraries of TCR beta came from iRepertoire HTBI primers plus Arm-PCR of CDR3 regions. TCRdb called the multiplex PCR reads again in MiXCR, with one record for every CDR3 protein. Here the sample spans approximately 460,000 distinct CDR3 sequences, approximately 16% being singletons. This same sample was also taken into another study, of T cells in Graves' hyperthyroidism and ophthalmopathy.

This material consisted of peripheral blood mononuclear cells (PBMCs), taken at new diagnosis, from a patient treated with antithyroid drugs. These receptors came from a woman aged 30 to 39 with Graves disease.

This clonotype was seen repeatedly, ten times or more. The V gene is TRBV6-1, the J gene TRBJ2-5; TRBD1 aligns across 8 bases. Germline CDR1 reads MNHNS; CDR2 reads SASEGT. The J segment lost 5 bases and the V segment lost 5 bases, leaving 4 bases of the junction unmatched. There are 13 residues in the CDR3. This CDR3 reads CASSKDRDETQYF. CDR3 in DNA: TGTGCCAGCAGTAAGGACAGGGATGAGACCCAGTACTTC.

This clonotype has at least ten counts. The chain recombines TRBV30 with TRBJ2-7; the D gene could be TRBD1 or TRBD2 (5 bases each). CDR3 length: 16 amino acids. The V gene's germline CDR1 is GTSNPN and CDR2 SVGIG (reference sequence). The V end lost 3 bases, the J end lost 6 bases, and 24 bases lay between the germline ends. The CDR3 DNA reads TGTGCCTGGAGAATAGGGGCCGGGACGGTAGTTCGCGAGCAGTACTTC. Its protein is CAWRIGAGTVVREQYF.

The chain uses TRBV28 and TRBJ2-2; TRBD2 agrees at 11 bases. CDR1 and CDR2 from the germline V gene are MDHEN and SYDVKM. This CDR3 is built from 16 residues. With V trimmed by 6 bases and J by 5 bases, 8 bases remained unmatched. In DNA, the CDR3 is TGTGCCAGCAGGACGGCCTTAGCGGGAGGGACCGGGGAGCTGTTTTTT. Amino acid sequence: CASRTALAGGTGELFF.

This clonotype has a count of ten or more. The CDR3 DNA reads as TGTGCCAGCAGCTCAGTAGCGGGAGTCACGCGAGATACGCAGTATTTT. Translated: CASSSVAGVTRDTQYF. V is TRBV27 and J is TRBJ2-3; 9 bases map to TRBD2. This CDR3 is built from 16 residues. The germline V gene encodes CDR1 MNHEY and CDR2 SMNVEV (reference sequence). Unmatched junction bases numbered 12, after V lost 6 bases and J lost 5 bases.

This clonotype has a count of ten or more. J is TRBJ2-7 and V is TRBV20-1, with 9 bases fitting TRBD1. V was pared by 5 bases and J by 1 base, with 21 bases of the junction left unmatched. The CDR3 is 19 amino acids. CDR1 is DFQATT and CDR2 is SNEGSKA in the germline V gene (reference sequence). In DNA form, the CDR3 reads TGCAGTGCTCATGGGGGTGGATGGTTTCGGGACAGGGCTTCCTACGAGCAGTACTTC. It yields the protein CSAHGGGWFRDRASYEQYF.

This clonotype was observed at least ten times. The J gene is TRBJ2-7, the V gene TRBV20-1; perhaps TRBD2 as D (6 bases). CDR3 length: 14 residues. Germline lookup yields CDR1 DFQATT and CDR2 SNEGSKA (reference sequence). The V and J ends lost 5 bases and 0 bases respectively, with 14 bases between them. CDR3 region: CSALSGSSSYEQYF. CDR3 sequence (DNA): TGCAGTGCTCTCAGCGGGTCTAGCTCCTACGAGCAGTACTTC.

On this clonotype itself: This may arise from a read error, as a much more abundant clone is one base away. This chain joins TRBV9 and TRBJ2-1; no clear D. There are 13 residues in the CDR3. V gave up 0 bases and J gave up 5 bases, with 6 bases separating them. In germline, CDR1 is SGDLS, CDR2 YYNGEE. The CDR3: CASSVVQNNEQFF. The CDR3 nucleotides are TGTGCCAGCAGCGTAGTACAGAACAATGAGCAGTTCTTC.

Many counts were recorded for this clonotype. V gene TRBV11-2 combines with J gene TRBJ2-1; 10 bases fit TRBD2. The germline gives CDR1 SGHAT, CDR2 FQNNGV. J was trimmed by 5 bases and V by 1 base; bases with no gene match: 20. CDR3 size: 21 residues. In DNA form, the CDR3 reads TGTGCCAGCAGCTTAGTGGGGTGGAGCGGGAGGGCCGCGGGTCCCCACAATGAGCAGTTCTTC. It specifies CASSLVGWSGRAAGPHNEQFF.

This clonotype was counted many times. This sequence joins TRBV27 and TRBJ2-7, with TRBD1 matching over 11 bases. This CDR3 region has 14 residues. Germline loops: CDR1 MNHEY, CDR2 SMNVEV (reference sequence). With V trimmed by 6 bases and J by 0 bases, 1 base remained unmatched. The CDR3 DNA sequence: TGTGCCAGCAGGGACAGGGGGCACTCCTACGAGCAGTACTTC. Its protein is CASRDRGHSYEQYF.

V usage is TRBV20-1 and J usage is TRBJ1-1; 9 nucleotides agree with TRBD1. With V trimmed by 4 bases and J by 2 bases, 5 bases remained unmatched. The CDR3 runs 14 residues. CDR1 is DFQATT, CDR2 SNEGSKA, per germline (reference sequence). CDR3 in DNA: TGCAGTGCTACCAAAACAGGGGGCAACACTGAAGCTTTCTTT. Amino acids: CSATKTGGNTEAFF.

In its sample, this clonotype was seen many times. The V and J genes are TRBV2 and TRBJ2-2; 7 bases map to TRBD2. V was pared by 6 bases and J by 4 bases, with 8 bases of the junction left unmatched. The CDR3 loop spans 15 amino acids. Germline CDR1 is SNHLY and CDR2 is FYNNEI. The CDR3, as DNA: TGTGCCAGCAGGAATGGGATAGCGGGCACCGGGGAGCTGTTTTTT. It codes for CASRNGIAGTGELFF. The entire variable domain, with the rest obtained from reference TRBV2 and TRBJ2-2, is as follows: EPEVTQTPSHQVTQMGQEVILRCVPISNHLYFYWYRQILGQKVEFLVSFYNNEISEKSEIFDDQFSVERPDGSNFTLKIRSTKLEDSAMYFCASRNGIAGTGELFFGEGSRLTVL.

At least ten counts were recorded for this clonotype. The rearrangement uses TRBV6-1 and TRBJ2-7, with 9 bases lining up with TRBD1. Germline loops: CDR1 MNHNS, CDR2 SASEGT. V was pared by 6 bases and J by 2 bases, with 5 bases of the junction left unmatched. The length of the CDR3 is 14 residues. The CDR3 nucleotides are TGTGCCAGCAGGAGGACAGGGGTCACCTACGAGCAGTACTTC. It specifies CASRRTGVTYEQYF.

This clonotype showed up just a few times. This chain connects TRBV14 to TRBJ1-2; TRBD1 is a possible D gene (5 bases). Germline CDR1 SGHDN, CDR2 FVKESK. Trimming removed 4 bases at V and 4 bases at J, with 13 bases between. The CDR3 contains 14 residues. The CDR3 region is CASSPGTGLYGYTF. In DNA form, the CDR3 reads TGTGCCAGCAGCCCGGGGACGGGACTCTATGGCTACACCTTC.

This clonotype was counted at least ten times. The chain employs TRBV27 and TRBJ2-1; D remains ambiguous. The CDR3 has 13 residues. Per the germline V gene, CDR1 is MNHEY and CDR2 is SMNVEV (reference sequence). Trimming cost V 6 bases and J 4 bases, with 10 bases left between them. Here the CDR3 reads CASSQTEYNEQFF. The CDR3 nucleotides are TGTGCCAGCAGCCAGACGGAGTACAATGAGCAGTTCTTC.

Details on this clonotype: A far more abundant clone sits one base away, making this likely a read error. The genes are TRBV11-2 and TRBJ2-5; the D call may be TRBD1 or TRBD2 (5 bases each). Looked up from germline, CDR1 is SGHAT and CDR2 is FQNNGV. Deletions cut 5 bases from V and 2 bases from J, with 15 bases between. The CDR3 spans 15 residues. Here the CDR3 DNA reads TGTGCCAGCAGCAACCCCCTTGGGGGTCAAGAGACCCAGTACTTC. Translated, it gives CASSNPLGGQETQYF.

This clonotype occurred a few times. The chain combines TRBV9 with TRBJ2-7, with D unresolved. V dropped 0 bases and J dropped 2 bases, with 6 bases sitting between them. The V gene's germline CDR1 is SGDLS and CDR2 YYNGEE. The CDR3 has 13 residues. CDR3 region: CASSVDHAYEQYF. Here the CDR3 DNA reads TGTGCCAGCAGCGTAGACCATGCCTACGAGCAGTACTTC.

Ten or more counts support this clonotype. The V gene is TRBV6-5, the J gene TRBJ1-5; maybe TRBD1 (6 bases). The CDR3 has 14 residues. Germline CDR1 and CDR2: MNHEY and SVGAGI. V was trimmed by 2 bases and J by 5 bases, leaving 10 bases between them. This CDR3 reads CASSYGAGDQPQHF. In DNA, the CDR3 is TGTGCCAGCAGTTACGGGGCAGGGGATCAGCCCCAGCATTTT.

This clonotype was detected ten times or more. This chain uses TRBV29-1 with TRBJ2-3; 7 bases match TRBD2. The V gene's germline CDR1 is SQVTM and CDR2 ANQGSEA. The junction had 5 bases not matched to a gene; V was cut back by 1 base and J by 1 base. This CDR3 contains 15 residues. The CDR3 reads CSVEGGGGGTDTQYF. The CDR3 DNA reads as TGCAGCGTTGAAGGGGGGGGGGGTGGCACAGATACGCAGTATTTT.

This clonotype was observed many times. V is TRBV30 and J is TRBJ2-1; TRBD2 matches 8 bases. CDR3 length: 14 amino acids. Germline V gene data show CDR1 as GTSNPN and CDR2 as SVGIG (reference sequence). V lost 4 bases, J lost 6 bases, and 8 bases stayed unmatched. The CDR3 is CAWNPGGARNEQFF. In DNA form, the CDR3 reads TGTGCCTGGAACCCCGGGGGGGCGCGCAATGAGCAGTTCTTC.

This clonotype appeared many times. The V call is TRBV7-6, the J call TRBJ1-5; 10 bases are a match to TRBD1. Germline CDR1 reads SGHVS; CDR2 reads FNYEAQ. The CDR3 is 15 amino acids. The ends lost 4 bases at V and 6 bases at J; junction bases unmatched: 6. CDR3 loop: CASSSRQGAGQPQHF. The CDR3 DNA sequence: TGTGCCAGCAGCTCAAGACAGGGGGCAGGTCAGCCCCAGCATTTT.

This clonotype has at least ten counts. This chain links TRBV12-3 or TRBV12-4 with TRBJ1-1; TRBD1 matches at 9 bases. V lost 5 bases and J lost 0; bases outside the gene matches: 16. This CDR3 is built from 19 residues. CDR3 protein: CASSAGQGRVGPMNTEAFF. The CDR3 region has the DNA TGTGCCAGCAGTGCCGGACAGGGGCGAGTGGGCCCTATGAACACTGAAGCTTTCTTT.

This clonotype has a handful of counts. This sequence joins TRBV4-3 and TRBJ2-5; 12 nucleotides match TRBD2. The J call is in doubt because the DNA end fits TRBJ2-7 better. CDR3 length: 14 residues. CDR1 and CDR2 from the germline V gene are LGHNA and YSLEER. The CDR3 is CASGTSGRHYEQYF. The CDR3 coding sequence is TGCGCCAGCGGCACTAGCGGGAGGCATTACGAGCAGTACTTC.

The gene calls are TRBV12-3 or TRBV12-4 and TRBJ2-5, with D tentatively TRBD1 (7 bases). V was pared by 4 bases and J by 4 bases, with 13 bases between. The CDR3 length is 14 residues. As DNA, the CDR3 is TGTGCCAGCAGTTGGGGGCAGGGGGGAGAGACCCAGTACTTC. Translation: CASSWGQGGETQYF.

This clonotype has only a few counts. The V and J genes are TRBV6-4 and TRBJ2-2; 12 bases agree with TRBD1. Germline V gene lookup returns CDR1 MRHNA and CDR2 SNTAGT. There are 16 residues in the CDR3. Losses at the gene ends were 1 base for V and 4 bases for J; bases not matched to a gene: 1. CDR3 loop: CASSDWDRGPTGELFF. The CDR3 coding sequence is TGTGCCAGCAGTGACTGGGACAGGGGGCCCACCGGGGAGCTGTTTTTT.

This chain joins TRBV9 and TRBJ1-2; D remains unclear. This CDR3 has 13 amino acids. The V end lost 0 bases, the J end lost 7 bases, and 10 bases lay between the germline ends. Germline V gives CDR1 SGDLS, CDR2 YYNGEE. The CDR3 spells CASSVGPMGGYTF. CDR3 sequence (DNA): TGTGCCAGCAGCGTAGGACCGATGGGTGGCTACACCTTC.

The V call is TRBV15, the J call TRBJ2-1; TRBD1 aligns across 7 bases. There are 16 residues in the CDR3. V dropped 3 bases and J dropped 9; count of bases not matched to a gene: 14. Germline lookup yields CDR1 LNHNV and CDR2 YYDKDF (reference sequence). CDR3 coding DNA: TGTGCCACCAGCAGTGCCCCACCGACAGGGAAAAGTGAGCAGTTCTTC. The encoded protein is CATSSAPPTGKSEQFF.

This clonotype was seen repeatedly, ten times or more. The chain uses TRBV6-2 or TRBV6-3 and TRBJ2-2, with D unresolved. V gave up 5 bases and J gave up 3 bases, with 13 bases separating them. This CDR3 region has 15 residues. Germline V gene data show CDR1 as MNHEY and CDR2 as SVGEGT. The CDR3 reads CASSEAFVDTGELFF. The CDR3 DNA reads TGTGCCAGCAGTGAAGCCTTCGTCGACACCGGGGAGCTGTTTTTT.

V usage is TRBV10-3 and J usage is TRBJ2-1; D perhaps matches TRBD2 (6 bases). This CDR3 is built from 16 residues. Trimming took off 3 bases at V and 6 bases at J, with 18 bases between the two ends. Per germline, CDR1 ENHRY and CDR2 SYGVKD. In DNA form, the CDR3 reads TGTGCCATCAGTGAAGCGGCAGAGGGAGGTGGCAATGAGCAGTTCTTC. Protein sequence: CAISEAAEGGGNEQFF.

This clonotype was observed at least ten times. The chain couples TRBV7-9 to TRBJ2-3; D gene unclear. CDR1 and CDR2 (germline): SEHNR, FQNEAQ (reference sequence). The V end was cut by 1 base, the J end by 2 bases, with 7 bases between. This CDR3 comprises 14 residues. CDR3 nucleotides: TGTGCCAGCAGCTTAGGCAAGCCCACAGATACGCAGTATTTT. Its protein is CASSLGKPTDTQYF. Full variable domain (remainder filled in from reference TRBV7-9 and TRBJ2-3): DTGVSQNPRHKITKRGQNVTFRCDPISEHNRLYWYRQTLGQGPEFLTYFQNEAQLEKSRLLSDRFSAERPKGSFSTLEIQRTEQGDSAMYLCASSLGKPTDTQYFGPGTRLTVL.

This clonotype was detected ten times or more. The V gene is TRBV20-1, the J gene TRBJ2-4, with 7 bases matching TRBD1. With V trimmed by 4 bases and J by 0 bases, 9 bases remained unmatched. This CDR3 comprises 16 residues. Germline CDR1 is DFQATT and CDR2 is SNEGSKA (reference sequence). In DNA, the CDR3 is TGCAGTGCTACCTTGACAGGGAGTTTAGCCAAAAACATTCAGTACTTC. This encodes CSATLTGSLAKNIQYF.